This is a list of T cell receptor beta chains from one sample in a study of T cell clones after liver transplantation. TCRdb's table, derived via immunoSEQ multiplex PCR, lists solely in-frame clones and lacks some. Of more than 45,000 clones in the sample, around 70% were seen once. This specimen was CD4+ T cells from blood, taken at the approximately 16-month timepoint. The receptors were gathered from a human patient who received a liver transplant. Among the T cells, some may be from the graft donor. Each CDR3 is given without its conserved first and last residue. Each record gives: V gene, J gene, CDR3 protein.

TRBV6-5,TRBJ1-3,VTQLGQASGNTIY
TRBV7-2,TRBJ2-5,ASSLIRGQETQY
TRBV2,TRBJ2-7,ASRHYEQY
TRBV6-5,TRBJ2-3,ASSYSQRGGGNTQY
TRBV27,TRBJ1-2,ASSYEGRGGYT
TRBV5-4,TRBJ2-3,ASSFIVGGRADTQY
TRBV10-3,TRBJ2-1,AINGPSDEQF
TRBV2,TRBJ2-3,ASSTTSGGPSTDTQY
TRBV6-1,TRBJ2-7,ASSFGRPAYEQY
TRBV6-5,TRBJ2-2,ASSYGLAGELF
TRBV5-3,TRBJ1-5,ARTHLTGTLNQPQH